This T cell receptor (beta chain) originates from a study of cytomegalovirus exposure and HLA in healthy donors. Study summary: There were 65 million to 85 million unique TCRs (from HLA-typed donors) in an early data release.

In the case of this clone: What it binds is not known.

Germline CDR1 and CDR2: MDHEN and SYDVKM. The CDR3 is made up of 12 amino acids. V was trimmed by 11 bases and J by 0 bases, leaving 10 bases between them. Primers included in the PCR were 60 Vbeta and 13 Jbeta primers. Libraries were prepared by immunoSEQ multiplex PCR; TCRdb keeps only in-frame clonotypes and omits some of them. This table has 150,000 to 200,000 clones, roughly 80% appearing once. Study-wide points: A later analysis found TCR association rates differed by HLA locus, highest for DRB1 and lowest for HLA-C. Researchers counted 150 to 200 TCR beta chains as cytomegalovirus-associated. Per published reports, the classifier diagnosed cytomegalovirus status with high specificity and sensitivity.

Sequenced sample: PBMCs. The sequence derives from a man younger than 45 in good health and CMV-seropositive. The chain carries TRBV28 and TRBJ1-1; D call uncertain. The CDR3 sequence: CACQVLNTEAFF. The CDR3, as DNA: TGTGCCTGTCAGGTTTTGAACACTGAAGCTTTCTTT.